The sample holds a few counts of the clone carrying this TCR beta chain. What it recognizes is unknown. The TCR beta library used iRepertoire HTBI primers with Arm-PCR amplification of CDR3. A single record per CDR3 protein comes from TCRdb applying MiXCR to the multiplex PCR reads. The repertoire holds hundreds of thousands of distinct CDR3 sequences, with roughly 12% as singletons. The source of the sample is a study of regulatory T cells in long-lasting Graves disease. Sample time point: newly diagnosed GD, antithyroid drugs for less than 3 months. PBMCs were the source of the RNA used for TCR sequencing. It was American Thyroid Association guidelines that determined Graves' disease diagnosis. Trimming shortened V by 8 bases and J by 10 bases, and 21 bases separated the two germline ends. The CDR3 is 14 residues long. Germline loops: CDR1 LNHDA, CDR2 SQIVND (reference sequence). The study, taken as a whole, reports: Persistent disease exhibited a predilection for TRBV28, TRBJ1-2 and TRBJ2-5.

The same sample was also studied in work on T cells in Graves' hyperthyroidism and ophthalmopathy. That investigation notes: Patients aged 18 to 65 with hyperthyroidism were newly diagnosed, with duration under 2 months.

The sample in question was peripheral blood mononuclear cells (PBMCs), obtained at new diagnosis, from a patient treated with antithyroid drugs. The sequence was collected from a young man with Graves disease. V is TRBV19 and J is TRBJ2-1, with a weak D call TRBD1 (5 bases). The CDR3 reads CASERLGHQGEQFF. CDR3 sequence (DNA): TGTGCCAGTGAACGGCTAGGCCACCAGGGAGAGCAGTTCTTC.